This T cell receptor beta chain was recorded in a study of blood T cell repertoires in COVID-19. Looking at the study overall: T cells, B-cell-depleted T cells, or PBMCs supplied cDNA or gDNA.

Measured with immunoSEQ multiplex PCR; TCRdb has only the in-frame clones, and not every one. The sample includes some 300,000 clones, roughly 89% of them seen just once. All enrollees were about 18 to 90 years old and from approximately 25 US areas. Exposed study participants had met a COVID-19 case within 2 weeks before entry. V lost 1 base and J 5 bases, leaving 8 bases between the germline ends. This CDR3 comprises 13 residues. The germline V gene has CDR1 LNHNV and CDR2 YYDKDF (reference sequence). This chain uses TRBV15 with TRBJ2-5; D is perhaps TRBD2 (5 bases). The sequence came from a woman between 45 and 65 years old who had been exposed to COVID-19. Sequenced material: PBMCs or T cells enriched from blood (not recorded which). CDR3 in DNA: TGTGCCACCAGCAGAGCGCGGAGGGAGACCCAGTACTTC. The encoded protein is CATSRARRETQYF.